The 30 T cell receptor beta chains below all came from one sample that was sequenced in a study of cytomegalovirus exposure and HLA in healthy donors. Researchers ran the PCR with 60 Vbeta and 13 Jbeta primers. The repertoire was sequenced with immunoSEQ multiplex PCR; TCRdb's copy has only in-frame clones and lacks some. The table lists approximately 150,000 clones, around 70% of them singletons, with around 2.2% in the top ten. Sequencing was carried out using PBMCs. These receptors all stem from a man between 35 and 55 years old in good health and CMV-seronegative.

Only one count was recorded for this clone. V and J are TRBV2 and TRBJ2-2; 10 positions match TRBD1. Germline V gene sequence: CDR1 SNHLY, CDR2 FYNNEI. V lost 6 bases to trimming and J lost 6 bases; unmatched junction nucleotides: 7. The CDR3 totals 15 residues. The DNA of the CDR3 is TGTGCCAGCAGAGAGGACAGGGGGATGCCCGGGGAGCTGTTTTTT. Residues: CASREDRGMPGELFF.

The chain has TRBV11-3 and TRBJ2-3, with TRBD2 identical over 10 bases. CDR3 length: 15 residues. Germline trimming cut 5 bases from V and 2 bases from J; bases unmatched to any gene: 4. Germline-derived CDR1 and CDR2 are SGHNT and YENEEA. The CDR3 region is CASSPSGRVTDTQYF. The CDR3 coding sequence is TGTGCCAGCAGCCCCAGCGGGAGGGTCACAGATACGCAGTATTTT.

The V gene is TRBV2, the J gene TRBJ1-2; no clear D. Trimming shortened V by 6 bases and J by 3 bases, and 5 bases separated the two germline ends. CDR3 length: 11 residues. Germline CDR1 reads SNHLY; CDR2 reads FYNNEI. The CDR3 region is CASRIDYGYTF. DNA for the CDR3: TGTGCCAGCAGGATAGACTATGGCTACACCTTC.

This clone has more than one count but fewer than ten. The V gene is TRBV5-8, the J gene TRBJ1-4; 8 bases map to TRBD1. J gave up 4 bases and V 2 bases, and 13 bases lay outside the gene matches. The CDR3 runs 18 residues. In germline, CDR1 is SGHTS, CDR2 YDEGEE. DNA of the CDR3: TGTGCCAGCAGCTTTTGGACAGGGCCAAGCAGGGGTAATGAAAAACTGTTTTTT. Translation gives CASSFWTGPSRGNEKLFF.

The rearrangement uses TRBV5-1 and TRBJ1-2; D unclear. The CDR3 loop spans 15 amino acids. Trimming shortened V by 1 base and J by 5 bases, and 15 bases separated the two germline ends. Germline CDR1 reads SGHRS; CDR2 reads YFSETQ. CDR3 in amino acids: CASSLLGRAGYGYTF. The CDR3 DNA sequence: TGCGCCAGCAGCTTGCTTGGCCGAGCCGGGTATGGCTACACCTTC.

This chain links TRBV5-6 with TRBJ2-7; perhaps TRBD1 as D (5 bases). V was pared by 4 bases and J by 5 bases, with 19 bases between. CDR1 is SGHDT and CDR2 is YYEEEE in the germline V gene. The CDR3 sequence is 15 residues long. The CDR3 sequence: CASSETVGAADEQYF. For the CDR3, the DNA is TGTGCCAGCAGCGAAACGGTAGGGGCCGCGGACGAGCAGTACTTC.

This clone was counted only a few times. This sequence joins TRBV6-5 and TRBJ1-3; unclear D gene. Trimming stripped 6 bases from V and 4 bases from J, with 7 bases between. This CDR3 has 12 residues. Germline-derived CDR1 and CDR2 are MNHEY and SVGAGI. In DNA, the CDR3 is TGTGCCAGCAGCCGGGAAGGAAACACCATATATTTT. Protein: CASSREGNTIYF.

The genes are TRBV14 and TRBJ2-1, with D possibly matching TRBD1 (5 bases). Germline V gene data show CDR1 as SGHDN and CDR2 as FVKESK. V gave up 0 bases and J gave up 5 bases, with 11 bases separating them. The CDR3 has 15 residues. CDR3 in amino acids: CASSQDWGQHNEQFF. CDR3 DNA sequence: TGTGCCAGCAGCCAAGATTGGGGCCAGCACAATGAGCAGTTCTTC.

The sample holds a few counts of this clone. The chain recombines TRBV19 with TRBJ1-5; D perhaps matches TRBD1 (6 bases). The CDR3 runs to 15 residues. The V end lost 5 bases, the J end lost 1 base, and 12 bases lay between the germline ends. Germline V gene lookup returns CDR1 LNHDA and CDR2 SQIVND (reference sequence). CDR3 in amino acids: CASSPSQGSNQPQHF. The CDR3 nucleotides are TGTGCCAGTAGTCCGTCACAGGGCAGCAATCAGCCCCAGCATTTT. Looking up the rest from reference TRBV19 and TRBJ1-5 gives the full variable domain: DGGITQSPKYLFRKEGQNVTLSCEQNLNHDAMYWYRQDPGQGLRLIYYSQIVNDFQKGDIAEGYSVSREKKESFPLTVTSAQKNPTAFYLCASSPSQGSNQPQHFGDGTRLSIL.

This clone was picked up one time. The rearrangement uses TRBV6-1 and TRBJ1-1; no reliable D call. CDR3 length equals 13 residues. The V and J ends lost 6 bases and 6 bases respectively, with 14 bases between them. CDR1 is MNHNS, CDR2 SASEGT, per germline. The CDR3 sequence: CASRRGLVPEAFF. As DNA, the CDR3 is TGTGCCAGCAGGCGGGGTCTCGTACCTGAAGCTTTCTTT.

The table lists this clone with a count of one. V and J are TRBV19 and TRBJ1-1; 7 positions match TRBD1. V gave up 5 bases and J gave up 3 bases; unmatched junction bases: 9. Germline CDR1 and CDR2: LNHDA and SQIVND (reference sequence). The CDR3 sequence is 15 residues long. The CDR3 DNA is TGTGCCAGTAGTCCCTCAACAGGGGACGACACTGAAGCTTTCTTT. This sequence encodes CASSPSTGDDTEAFF.

The V call is TRBV29-1, the J call TRBJ1-2; the D gene is possibly TRBD1 (5 bases). The length of the CDR3 is 15 residues. Germline V gene sequence: CDR1 SQVTM, CDR2 ANQGSEA. V lost 5 bases to trimming and J lost 4 bases, with 20 bases between them. In nucleotides, the CDR3 is TGCAGCGTTTTTATCCCAACAGGCCTCCTCTATGGCTACACCTTC. As protein: CSVFIPTGLLYGYTF.

V and J are TRBV25-1 and TRBJ1-1; D remains ambiguous. Per germline, CDR1 MGHDK and CDR2 SYGVNS. The CDR3 runs 12 residues. Trimming pared 6 bases from V and 11 bases from J, leaving 16 bases between. CDR3 in amino acids: CASSSHGWEAFF. CDR3 in DNA: TGTGCCAGCAGCAGCCACGGTTGGGAGGCTTTCTTT.

The chain combines TRBV9 with TRBJ1-1, with D possibly matching TRBD1 (5 bases). The CDR3 contains 15 residues. Germline V CDR1 and CDR2: SGDLS, YYNGEE. Between the trimmed V and J ends, which lost 0 bases and 1 base, there was a span of 10 bases. The CDR3 DNA sequence: TGTGCCAGCAGCGTAGAGTCGGGGGAGAACACTGAAGCTTTCTTT. Its protein is CASSVESGENTEAFF.

The chain employs TRBV5-1 and TRBJ1-4, with 9 bases fitting TRBD1. This CDR3 comprises 15 residues. Germline lookup yields CDR1 SGHRS and CDR2 YFSETQ. The junction had 18 bases not matched to a gene; V was cut back by 4 bases and J by 17 bases. The CDR3 coding sequence is TGCGCCAGCAGCCTGGATCCGGGACAGGGCCTCGTTCGTTTTTTT. Its translation: CASSLDPGQGLVRFF.

The V call is TRBV7-9, the J call TRBJ2-7, with 7 nucleotides matching TRBD2. V trimming: 2 bases; J trimming: 2 bases; junction bases outside the gene matches: 3. Germline V gives CDR1 SEHNR, CDR2 FQNEAQ (reference sequence). This CDR3 is 14 amino acids long. The CDR3 loop reads CASSLLGGTYEQYF. The DNA for the CDR3 is TGTGCCAGCAGCTTATTGGGGGGGACCTACGAGCAGTACTTC.

The gene calls are TRBV19 and TRBJ2-7; D remains unclear. V was cut by 7 bases and J by 0 bases, with 10 bases left in between. The CDR3 runs to 13 residues. CDR1 and CDR2 from the germline V gene are LNHDA and SQIVND (reference sequence). The CDR3, as DNA: TGTGCCAGTACCTCAAGGAGCTCCTACGAGCAGTACTTC. It specifies CASTSRSSYEQYF. The variable domain in full, completed from reference TRBV19 and TRBJ2-7, reads DGGITQSPKYLFRKEGQNVTLSCEQNLNHDAMYWYRQDPGQGLRLIYYSQIVNDFQKGDIAEGYSVSREKKESFPLTVTSAQKNPTAFYLCASTSRSSYEQYFGPGTRLTVT.

The rearrangement uses TRBV2 and TRBJ2-7; D uncertain. Deletions cut 4 bases from V and 3 bases from J, with 16 bases between. Germline V gene data show CDR1 as SNHLY and CDR2 as FYNNEI. The CDR3 is made up of 15 amino acids. DNA of the CDR3: TGTGCCAGCAGTGGTAGCCCCAACATTGACTACGAGCAGTACTTC. Translating it yields CASSGSPNIDYEQYF.

The V call is TRBV18, the J call TRBJ1-2; possible D gene TRBD1, 6 bases. The CDR3 spans 15 residues. The germline V and J ends were trimmed by 3 bases and 1 base, with 12 bases remaining between them. Germline values: CDR1 KGHSH, CDR2 LQKENI. CDR3 amino acids: CASSPNRALNYGYTF. CDR3 sequence (DNA): TGTGCCAGCTCACCGAACAGGGCACTTAACTATGGCTACACCTTC.

This clone was recorded once. One end of the junction varies from germline; a read error may be responsible. The chain combines TRBV9 with TRBJ1-2, with D maybe TRBD1 (5 bases). The germline CDR1 and CDR2 sequences are SGDLS and YYNGEE. There are 14 residues in the CDR3. Written as DNA, the CDR3 is TGTGCCAGCAGCGTAGGGGGGGGTGGCTATGGCTACCCCTTC. Its translation: CASSVGGGGYGYPF.

The chain uses TRBV19 and TRBJ1-5, with a weak D call TRBD1 (5 bases). V dropped 3 bases and J dropped 0 bases, with 18 bases sitting between them. Germline-derived CDR1 and CDR2 are LNHDA and SQIVND (reference sequence). The CDR3 has 18 residues. The CDR3: CASSMSRAGRYSNQPQHF. The DNA of the CDR3 is TGTGCCAGTAGTATGAGTAGGGCAGGGCGATATAGCAATCAGCCCCAGCATTTT.

This sequence joins TRBV30 and TRBJ2-5; TRBD2 matches at 13 bases. There are 15 residues in the CDR3. Germline values: CDR1 GTSNPN, CDR2 SVGIG (reference sequence). Trimming at V came to 0 bases and at J to 5 bases, leaving 3 bases not matched to a gene. This CDR3 is CAWSVLGLAGETQYF. For the CDR3, the DNA is TGTGCCTGGAGTGTACTGGGACTAGCGGGGGAGACCCAGTACTTC.

The rearrangement links TRBV19 to TRBJ2-5, with D maybe TRBD1 (6 bases). The CDR3 contains 14 residues. Trimming pared 2 bases from V and 1 base from J, leaving 8 bases between. The V gene's germline CDR1 is LNHDA and CDR2 SQIVND (reference sequence). The CDR3 is CASSIQGRQETQYF. The DNA for the CDR3 is TGTGCCAGTAGTATACAGGGGCGCCAAGAGACCCAGTACTTC. The full variable domain, its missing parts supplied by reference TRBV19 and TRBJ2-5, is DGGITQSPKYLFRKEGQNVTLSCEQNLNHDAMYWYRQDPGQGLRLIYYSQIVNDFQKGDIAEGYSVSREKKESFPLTVTSAQKNPTAFYLCASSIQGRQETQYFGPGTRLLVL.

The chain links TRBV27 to TRBJ2-5; TRBD1 agrees at 12 bases. The CDR3 runs 14 residues. Germline-derived CDR1 and CDR2 are MNHEY and SMNVEV (reference sequence). Trimming took 5 bases from V and 6 from J; bases not matched to a gene: 4. The CDR3 loop is CASSPGQGAQTQYF. The CDR3 DNA reads as TGTGCCAGCAGTCCGGGACAGGGGGCGCAGACCCAGTACTTC.

The rearrangement uses TRBV9 and TRBJ2-6, with D tentatively TRBD1 (6 bases). Trimming took off 3 bases at V and 0 bases at J, with 19 bases between the two ends. From germline, CDR1 is SGDLS and CDR2 YYNGEE. The CDR3 is made up of 19 amino acids. The CDR3 DNA is TGTGCCAGCAGCGCTCCCAGGGGCCAACCTAGCTCTGGGGCCAACGTCCTGACTTTC. Translation gives CASSAPRGQPSSGANVLTF. The full variable domain, rest sourced from reference TRBV9 and TRBJ2-6, is DSGVTQTPKHLITATGQRVTLRCSPRSGDLSVYWYQQSLDQGLQFLIQYYNGEERAKGNILERFSAQQFPDLHSELNLSSLELGDSALYFCASSAPRGQPSSGANVLTFGAGSRLTVL.

This chain links TRBV2 with TRBJ2-5; no firm D call. The CDR3 spans 11 residues. Germline CDR1 SNHLY, CDR2 FYNNEI. The V and J ends lost 7 bases and 5 bases respectively, with 8 bases between them. DNA for the CDR3: TGTGCCAGCAAATCCGAGGAGACCCAGTACTTC. As protein: CASKSEETQYF.

The J gene is TRBJ2-3, the V gene TRBV14; 7 nucleotides align to TRBD2. The CDR3 totals 19 residues. Germline loops: CDR1 SGHDN, CDR2 FVKESK. With V trimmed by 1 base and J by 0 bases, 13 bases remained unmatched. This CDR3 is CASSQVLPSGLTSTDTQYF. Here the CDR3 DNA reads TGTGCCAGCAGCCAAGTACTGCCTAGCGGACTGACTAGCACAGATACGCAGTATTTT. Variable domain in full (rest from reference TRBV14 and TRBJ2-3): EAGVTQFPSHSVIEKGQTVTLRCDPISGHDNLYWYRRVMGKEIKFLLHFVKESKQDESGMPNNRFLAERTGGTYSTLKVQPAELEDSGVYFCASSQVLPSGLTSTDTQYFGPGTRLTVL.

The rearrangement links TRBV5-1 to TRBJ1-1; D is unclear. The CDR3 sequence is 14 residues long. Trimming cost V 0 bases and J 1 base, with 7 bases left between them. In germline, CDR1 is SGHRS, CDR2 YFSETQ. CDR3 residues: CASSLASGNTEAFF. DNA of the CDR3: TGCGCCAGCAGCTTGGCGAGTGGGAACACTGAAGCTTTCTTT.

A few counts support this clone. The CDR3 here is CASSLPLRGTGINEQYF. CDR3 coding DNA: TGTGCCAGCAGTTTACCCCTCCGCGGGACAGGGATTAACGAGCAGTACTTC. The rearrangement joins TRBV28 to TRBJ2-7, with TRBD1 matching 9 bases. Germline V CDR1 and CDR2: MDHEN, SYDVKM. This CDR3 comprises 17 residues. V dropped 2 bases and J dropped 5; count of bases not matched to a gene: 13. Full variable domain (missing parts from reference TRBV28 and TRBJ2-7): DVKVTQSSRYLVKRTGEKVFLECVQDMDHENMFWYRQDPGLGLRLIYFSYDVKMKEKGDIPEGYSVSREKKERFSLILESASTNQTSMYLCASSLPLRGTGINEQYFGPGTRLTVT.

The chain is built from TRBV28 and TRBJ2-7; 7 bases align to TRBD2. J lost 2 bases, V lost 2 bases, and 0 bases had no gene match. Germline V lookup: CDR1 MDHEN, CDR2 SYDVKM. The CDR3 extends over 13 amino acids. For the CDR3, the DNA is TGTGCCAGCAGTTTACGGGGGGCCTACGAGCAGTACTTC. This translates into CASSLRGAYEQYF.